The rows below give T cell receptor beta chains drawn from one sample of a study of cytomegalovirus exposure and HLA in healthy donors. TCRdb's table, derived via immunoSEQ multiplex PCR, lists solely in-frame clones and lacks some. The sample carries 80,000 or so clones, about three quarters recorded once. Sequenced material: PBMCs. These TCRs come from a man aged 40-49 years in good health and CMV-seronegative. Each CDR3 is given without its conserved first and last residue. The D gene is left open where the match is weak.

length,V,D,CDR3
9,TRBV4-3,NA,ASRNNNEQF
13,TRBV7-8,TRBD1,ASSTRTGGKNIQY
12,TRBV4-3,TRBD1,ASSRQTGSYEQY
10,TRBV5-1,NA,ASSLEGVEAF
16,TRBV19,TRBD2,ASSRETLAGDPTDTQY
12,TRBV9,NA,ASSVGASTDTQY
15,TRBV19,TRBD1,ASSFWGQGARGYGYT
14,TRBV5-1,TRBD1,ASSRPGDSVYNEQF
11,TRBV6-1,NA,ASRGVGHNEQF
11,TRBV13,NA,ASSLGHNEKLF
9,TRBV29-1,TRBD1,SGGQGYEQY
12,TRBV5-4,TRBD1,ASSRDRGTEGYT
13,TRBV2,TRBD2,ASSAWREGTDTQY
15,TRBV5-4,NA,ASSPGFRDPGANVLT
12,TRBV5-1,NA,ASSSLGPGNEQF
12,TRBV5-1,TRBD2,ASSLGLETYEQY
14,TRBV7-9,NA,ASSLIRLYGANVLT